Included here is one T cell receptor (beta chain) sequence, with context. Measured with immunoSEQ multiplex PCR; TCRdb has only the in-frame clones, and not every one. This repertoire shows about 140,000 clones, about 80% found once; its top ten account for roughly 1.7%. The sample is drawn from a study of blood T cell repertoires in COVID-19. Study-level background: COVID-19 samples collected from the United States, Italy and Spain covered acute and convalescent phases.

Recruitment covered 20 to 25 US areas and drew participants whose ages spanned about 18 to 90 years. Participant-reported clinical history was the basis for cohort assignment. A PCR-confirmed or clinician-diagnosed COVID-19 case had contacted exposed participants within 2 weeks of entry. Germline CDR1 and CDR2: SGHRS and YFSETQ. The CDR3 has 15 amino acids. Germline trimming cut 0 bases from V and 4 bases from J; bases unmatched to any gene: 6. This chain links TRBV5-1 with TRBJ2-5; 7 bases are shared with TRBD2. The sequence was obtained from a woman aged 18-29 years who had been exposed to COVID-19. Material for sequencing was PBMCs or T cells enriched from blood (not recorded which). The CDR3 nucleotides read TGCGCCAGCAGCTTGGTACGGGGGGAAGGAGAGACCCAGTACTTC. The encoded protein is CASSLVRGEGETQYF.